Each of the 28 T cell receptor beta chains below was sequenced from the same sample in a study of cytomegalovirus exposure and HLA in healthy donors. Researchers ran the PCR with 60 Vbeta and 13 Jbeta primers. Here immunoSEQ multiplex PCR was the method, and the copy in TCRdb shows in-frame clones only, minus some. Of under 200,000 clones listed, roughly 80% are singletons. The specimen was PBMCs. The receptor source for this set is a male donor in good health and CMV-seronegative.

V gene TRBV7-2 combines with J gene TRBJ2-2, with 7 positions matching TRBD2. CDR3 size: 16 residues. Trimming at V came to 5 bases and at J to 7 bases, leaving 13 bases not matched to a gene. Germline-derived CDR1 and CDR2 are SGHTA and FQGNSA. CDR3 sequence (DNA): TGTGCCAGCAGCCAGACTAGCCTTCGGGATGGCGGGGAGCTGTTTTTT. It is translated as CASSQTSLRDGGELFF.

The V gene is TRBV10-1, the J gene TRBJ1-3; a weak D match, TRBD1 (6 bases). V lost 0 bases to trimming and J lost 4 bases, with 13 bases between them. Germline V lookup: CDR1 WNHNN, CDR2 SYGVQD (reference sequence). This CDR3 spans 16 amino acids. CDR3 coding DNA: TGCGCCAGCAGTGAGTCGAAGGGGGGGCAGGGAAACACCATATATTTT. It specifies CASSESKGGQGNTIYF.

V is TRBV30 and J is TRBJ2-7; possibly TRBD2 for D (5 bases). This CDR3 is built from 12 residues. Germline V lookup: CDR1 GTSNPN, CDR2 SVGIG (reference sequence). V shed 3 bases and J shed 5 bases, with 11 bases lying between them. The CDR3 bases are TGTGCCTGGAGCGGCGGGTCCCACGAGCAGTACTTC. Amino acid sequence: CAWSGGSHEQYF.

V gene TRBV7-2 combines with J gene TRBJ1-3, with D tentatively TRBD1 (5 bases). CDR3 length equals 15 residues. Between the trimmed V and J ends, which lost 4 bases and 4 bases, there was a span of 14 bases. Per the germline V gene, CDR1 is SGHTA and CDR2 is FQGNSA. CDR3 sequence reads: CASSSGAGGGNTIYF. The CDR3 nucleotides read TGTGCCAGCAGCTCCGGGGCCGGGGGGGGAAACACCATATATTTT.

The genes are TRBV5-1 and TRBJ2-1, with TRBD1 matching over 7 bases. J was trimmed by 9 bases and V by 2 bases; bases with no gene match: 8. Germline values: CDR1 SGHRS, CDR2 YFSETQ. This CDR3 region has 14 residues. For the CDR3, the DNA is TGCGCCAGCAGCTTTCGGACAGGCCAGGGTGAGCAGTTCTTC. This codes for CASSFRTGQGEQFF.

This clone was seen a handful of times. The J gene is TRBJ1-4, the V gene TRBV7-9; D gene ambiguous. Deletions cut 5 bases from V and 12 bases from J, with 16 bases between. Germline loops: CDR1 SEHNR, CDR2 FQNEAQ (reference sequence). The CDR3 is 13 residues long. DNA for the CDR3: TGTGCCAGCAGCAAAGGTGGAGGTGGGGAACTGTTTTTT. The encoded protein is CASSKGGGGELFF.

This clone was seen more than once but under ten times. V is TRBV19 and J is TRBJ2-1; 9 bases are shared with TRBD2. V trimming: 5 bases; J trimming: 6 bases; junction bases outside the gene matches: 20. The CDR3 contains 19 residues. The germline CDR1 and CDR2 sequences are LNHDA and SQIVND (reference sequence). The CDR3 DNA sequence: TGTGCCAGTAGTCCCCGGGGGCGTGGGGCGGGGGGGCTCCTCAATGAGCAGTTCTTC. Translated, it gives CASSPRGRGAGGLLNEQFF.

V usage is TRBV7-6 and J usage is TRBJ1-3, with D maybe TRBD1 (5 bases). V lost 5 bases and J lost 0, with 11 bases in between. Germline V gene lookup returns CDR1 SGHVS and CDR2 FNYEAQ. This CDR3 has 15 amino acids. CDR3 coding DNA: TGTGCCAGCAGCCAACAACAGGTCTCTGGAAACACCATATATTTT. Protein: CASSQQQVSGNTIYF.

The DNA of the CDR3 is TGTGCCAGCACCCAGGGGGTCGAGCAGTACTTC. Translating gives CASTQGVEQYF. The V call is TRBV11-2, the J call TRBJ2-7; 7 bases agree with TRBD1. V trimming: 7 bases; J trimming: 6 bases; junction bases outside the gene matches: 3. Germline values: CDR1 SGHAT, CDR2 FQNNGV. The CDR3 covers 11 residues. The whole variable domain, filled in from reference TRBV11-2 and TRBJ2-7, reads EAGVAQSPRYKIIEKRQSVAFWCNPISGHATLYWYQQILGQGPKLLIQFQNNGVVDDSQLPKDRFSAERLKGVDSTLKIQPAKLEDSAVYLCASTQGVEQYFGPGTRLTVT.

The V gene is TRBV30, the J gene TRBJ1-2; 8 nucleotides match TRBD1. The CDR3 sequence is 15 residues long. J gave up 4 bases and V 4 bases, and 11 bases lay outside the gene matches. From germline, CDR1 is GTSNPN and CDR2 SVGIG (reference sequence). This chain's CDR3 is CAWNSGQGHSYGYTF. The CDR3 DNA follows: TGTGCCTGGAACAGTGGACAGGGCCATAGCTATGGCTACACCTTC.

The J gene is TRBJ1-1, the V gene TRBV7-9, with 7 bases that match TRBD1. Per germline, CDR1 SEHNR and CDR2 FQNEAQ (reference sequence). Trimming at V came to 8 bases and at J to 1 base, leaving 7 bases not matched to a gene. This CDR3 is 14 amino acids long. CDR3 DNA: TGTGCCAGCTCGGAGGGGGCTGGGAACACTGAAGCTTTCTTT. Translation gives CASSEGAGNTEAFF.

The chain joins TRBV2 to TRBJ1-2; D remains unclear. V was shortened by 5 bases and J by 4 bases, with 5 bases between the two germline ends. Germline V lookup: CDR1 SNHLY, CDR2 FYNNEI. CDR3 length equals 11 residues. DNA for the CDR3: TGTGCCAGCAGTCCTCCCTATGGCTACACCTTC. Residues: CASSPPYGYTF.

This clone has more than one count but fewer than ten. The V gene is TRBV2, the J gene TRBJ2-1, with TRBD1 as a possible D gene (6 bases). Trimming took off 4 bases at V and 12 bases at J, with 19 bases between the two ends. The CDR3 has 14 amino acids. CDR1 is SNHLY and CDR2 is FYNNEI in the germline V gene. CDR3 in DNA: TGTGCCAGCAGTGTGAGGGGACAATATAGTGCGCAGTTCTTC. This translates into CASSVRGQYSAQFF.

The chain carries TRBV11-3 and TRBJ2-5, with a possible D match to TRBD2 (6 bases). Germline-derived CDR1 and CDR2 are SGHNT and YENEEA. There are 13 residues in the CDR3. Trimming left V 5 bases short and J 3 bases short, with 10 bases between. CDR3 bases: TGTGCCAGCAGCCGTAGCGGCAAAGAGACCCAGTACTTC. Protein: CASSRSGKETQYF.

This clone was seen only a few times. The chain joins TRBV10-3 to TRBJ1-2; 7 bases agree with TRBD1. Trimming took 6 bases from V and 0 from J; bases not matched to a gene: 7. The germline V gene encodes CDR1 ENHRY and CDR2 SYGVKD. The CDR3 has 15 amino acids. DNA for the CDR3: TGTGCCATCAGCGACGGGACAGCTCCTAACTATGGCTACACCTTC. Translation gives CAISDGTAPNYGYTF.

The chain has TRBV2 and TRBJ1-5, with D tentatively TRBD1 (5 bases). In germline, CDR1 is SNHLY, CDR2 FYNNEI. Trimming shortened V by 5 bases and J by 4 bases, and 15 bases separated the two germline ends. The length of the CDR3 is 15 residues. CDR3 nucleotide sequence: TGTGCCAGCAGTCCCCGGGGGGGGATAAATCAGCCCCAGCATTTT. Its protein product is CASSPRGGINQPQHF.

The rearrangement joins TRBV27 to TRBJ2-5; D may be TRBD1 (5 bases). CDR1 MNHEY and CDR2 SMNVEV come from the germline V gene (reference sequence). Between the trimmed V and J ends, which lost 3 bases and 0 bases, there was a span of 14 bases. The CDR3 loop spans 16 amino acids. CDR3 sequence reads: CASSLGLGHHQETQYF. The CDR3 DNA is TGTGCCAGCAGTTTGGGTTTAGGACACCACCAAGAGACCCAGTACTTC.

The DNA of the CDR3 is TGTGCCAGCAGCTACGGTCGTGTCGGCAATCAGCCCCAGCATTTT. Amino acids: CASSYGRVGNQPQHF. The chain couples TRBV7-8 to TRBJ1-5; D unclear. This CDR3 has 15 residues. The V gene lost 4 bases and the J gene lost 2 bases, with 12 bases spanning the gap. Germline CDR1 and CDR2: SGHVS and FQNEAQ.

This clone was found once. The chain carries TRBV19 and TRBJ1-2; 7 nucleotides line up with TRBD1. Germline values: CDR1 LNHDA, CDR2 SQIVND (reference sequence). CDR3 length: 16 residues. The junction had 8 bases not matched to a gene; V was cut back by 0 bases and J by 4 bases. The CDR3 DNA sequence: TGTGCCAGTAGTATAGACCTGAACAGGGGACCCTATGGCTACACCTTC. As protein: CASSIDLNRGPYGYTF.

This chain uses TRBV7-9 with TRBJ2-7; TRBD1 is a possible D gene (5 bases). Germline V CDR1 and CDR2: SEHNR, FQNEAQ (reference sequence). V lost 3 bases and J lost 3, with 12 bases in between. The CDR3 length is 14 residues. CDR3 DNA sequence: TGTGCCAGCAGCTTGGGGCAGGGTATCTACGAGCAGTACTTC. Protein: CASSLGQGIYEQYF.

The chain joins TRBV18 to TRBJ1-2; D ambiguous. Looked up from germline, CDR1 is KGHSH and CDR2 is LQKENI. The CDR3 runs 14 residues. Trimming removed 5 bases from V and 1 base from J, with 11 bases in between. The CDR3 bases are TGTGCCAGCTCATCGAGCGGGCGTAACTATGGCTACACCTTC. Its translation is CASSSSGRNYGYTF.

This chain uses TRBV9 with TRBJ1-6, with TRBD1 matching over 7 bases. With 3 bases clipped from V and 6 bases from J, the junction kept 6 bases outside the gene matches. The CDR3 is 15 residues long. The V gene's germline CDR1 is SGDLS and CDR2 YYNGEE. The CDR3 DNA follows: TGTGCCAGCAGCGGAAGACAGGGAGGTAATTCACCCCTCCACTTT. It encodes CASSGRQGGNSPLHF.

The chain combines TRBV18 with TRBJ2-1; possibly TRBD1 for D (6 bases). The CDR3 totals 13 residues. Germline CDR1 is KGHSH and CDR2 is LQKENI. Trimming shortened V by 3 bases and J by 8 bases, and 11 bases separated the two germline ends. The CDR3 loop is CASSPNRVHEQFF. DNA of the CDR3: TGTGCCAGCTCACCGAACAGGGTCCATGAGCAGTTCTTC.

The chain has TRBV6-1 and TRBJ1-6; D call uncertain. CDR3 length: 12 residues. Germline assignment: CDR1 MNHNS and CDR2 SASEGT. Deletions cut 7 bases from V and 7 bases from J, with 8 bases between. CDR3 coding DNA: TGTGCCAGCATCCACAGAAATTCACCCCTCCACTTT. This gives the protein CASIHRNSPLHF.

This chain joins TRBV7-2 and TRBJ2-5; no reliable D call. The germline V and J ends were trimmed by 5 bases and 1 base, with 8 bases remaining between them. Germline assignment: CDR1 SGHTA and CDR2 FQGNSA. The CDR3 covers 13 residues. The CDR3 reads CASSPLAQETQYF. The CDR3 DNA reads as TGTGCCAGCAGCCCCCTGGCCCAAGAGACCCAGTACTTC.

The genes are TRBV30 and TRBJ1-3; 7 nucleotides match TRBD1. Germline V gives CDR1 GTSNPN, CDR2 SVGIG (reference sequence). This CDR3 is built from 14 residues. Trimming removed 8 bases from V and 1 base from J; junction bases left unmatched: 8. The CDR3 loop is CAIRDSYSGNTIYF. CDR3 nucleotide sequence: TGTGCCATCCGGGACAGTTATTCTGGAAACACCATATATTTT.

The chain uses TRBV6-6 and TRBJ1-1; no clear D gene. Germline values: CDR1 MNHNY, CDR2 SVGAGI (reference sequence). V lost 6 bases and J lost 5, with 16 bases in between. CDR3 length equals 14 residues. CDR3 loop: CASRGSGSRTEAFF. CDR3 DNA: TGTGCCAGCAGGGGGTCGGGGTCGAGGACTGAAGCTTTCTTT.

The chain carries TRBV2 and TRBJ2-1; the D is unclear. Per the germline V gene, CDR1 is SNHLY and CDR2 is FYNNEI. Trimming pared 8 bases from V and 0 bases from J, leaving 11 bases between. This CDR3 contains 14 residues. In nucleotides, the CDR3 is TGTGCCAGCGGTAGCACGAGCTCCTACAATGAGCAGTTCTTC. It encodes CASGSTSSYNEQFF.